Listed below are T cell receptor beta chains from one sample, sequenced in a study of CD8+CD57+ T cells in acquired aplastic anemia. TCRdb re-called the reads through MiXCR, storing one row per CDR3 protein. The sample carries tens of thousands of distinct CDR3 sequences, 55% to 75% recorded once. The material sequenced was sorted CD4+, CD8+, or CD8+CD57+ T cells (not recorded which) from PBMCs. The receptors stem from a human donor with aplastic anemia. Both conserved end residues are part of each CDR3. A D gene is named only where the DNA matches it firmly. Clone sizes are given selectively: once, few, many, or a class where the clone is expanded.

>NA|16|NA|TRBV19|TRBJ2-1
TGTGCCAGTAGTATAAAGGCGGGGGCGTACTACAATGAGCAGTTCTTC
CASSIKAGAYYNEQFF
>NA|14|NA|TRBV15|TRBJ1-2
TGTGCCACCAGCACCTCGCCAGGAGGCTATGGCTACACCTTC
CATSTSPGGYGYTF
>TRBD1|14|once|TRBV20-1|TRBJ2-2
TGCAGTGCTAACGACAGGGCGAACACCGGGGAGCTGTTTTTT
CSANDRANTGELFF
>TRBD1|13|once|TRBV19|TRBJ2-7
TGTGCCAGTAGTATACAGGGGGCCGACGAGCAGTACTTC
CASSIQGADEQYF
>NA|12|NA|TRBV7-3|TRBJ2-3
TGTGCCAGCAGCTTAAACGCAGATACGCAGTATTTT
CASSLNADTQYF
>NA|15|NA|TRBV6-1|TRBJ2-7
TGTGCCAGCAGCGGGGTTGAAACGACTACCTACGAGCAGTACTTC
CASSGVETTTYEQYF
>NA|15|NA|TRBV14|TRBJ1-3
TGTGCCACCCGAGAGGGGACGAGCTCTGGAAACACCATATATTTT
CATREGTSSGNTIYF
>NA|14|NA|TRBV20-1|TRBJ1-2
TGCAGTGCTAGCATACAGGGTCCTAACTATGGCTACACCTTC
CSASIQGPNYGYTF
>NA|12|NA|TRBV27|TRBJ2-6
TGTGCCAGCAGTTTTGGGGACAACGTCCTGACTTTC
CASSFGDNVLTF
>TRBD1|14|NA|TRBV10-3|TRBJ1-6
TGTGCCATCAGTCCGGGACAGGTAAATTCACCCCTCCACTTT
CAISPGQVNSPLHF
>TRBD2|14|once|TRBV7-9|TRBJ2-5
TGTGCCAGCAGCTTAGCCGGGGAGGGAGAGACCCAGTACTTC
CASSLAGEGETQYF
>NA|15|NA|TRBV20-1|TRBJ2-2
TGCAGTGCATCTCACGGGATGGCCGACACCGGGGAGCTGTTTTTT
CSASHGMADTGELFF
>TRBD2|17|NA|TRBV20-1|TRBJ2-7
TGCAGTGCTAGATCCCAACTAGCGGGGGGTAGGGGCTACGAGCAGTACTTC
CSARSQLAGGRGYEQYF
>NA|15|NA|TRBV5-4|TRBJ1-6
TGTGCCAGCAGCTCTACGCGGCAGGGTGGCTCACCCCTCCACTTT
CASSSTRQGGSPLHF
>TRBD2|15|NA|TRBV4-3|TRBJ2-7
TGCGCCAGCAGCCCAAATGAACTAGCGGCCTACGAGCAGTACTTC
CASSPNELAAYEQYF
>TRBD1|15|few|TRBV7-6|TRBJ2-7
TGTGCCAGCAGCTCCCAGGACAGGGGGTTGCACGAGCAGTACTTC
CASSSQDRGLHEQYF
>NA|13|NA|TRBV6-1|TRBJ2-7
TGTGCCAGCAGGCCGGGACGCCTCTTAGAGCAGTACTTC
CASRPGRLLEQYF
>NA|12|NA|TRBV19|TRBJ2-7
TGTGCCAGTAGTATTTCATCCTACGAGCAGTACTTC
CASSISSYEQYF
>NA|14|NA|TRBV29-1|TRBJ2-3
TGCAGCGTCCCTGATGGCCAGGGGCGGGATACGCAGTATTTT
CSVPDGQGRDTQYF
>NA|16|NA|TRBV2|TRBJ1-4
TGTGCCAGCAGTGAAGGGGTGGGGGTAACTAATGAAAAACTGTTTTTT
CASSEGVGVTNEKLFF
>NA|15|once|TRBV13|TRBJ2-5
TGTGCCAGCAGGAGGTCGAACGGGGGTCGGGAGACCCAGTACTTC
CASRRSNGGRETQYF
>NA|11|NA|TRBV20-1|TRBJ1-1
TGCAGTGCTAGAGACCTCACTGAAGCTTTCTTT
CSARDLTEAFF
>TRBD1|16|NA|TRBV6-1|TRBJ1-4
TGTGCCAGCAGTGAACCCGGACAGGGAAACAATGAAAAACTGTTTTTT
CASSEPGQGNNEKLFF
>NA|15|once|TRBV11-2|TRBJ2-1
TGTGCCAGCAACCGAGTCGAGGGCTCCTACAATGAGCAGTTCTTC
CASNRVEGSYNEQFF
>NA|15|NA|TRBV5-6|TRBJ1-6
TGTGCCAGCAGCTTGGCGGCAGGGAACAGGTCACCCCTCCACTTT
CASSLAAGNRSPLHF
>NA|12|NA|TRBV10-3|TRBJ1-1
TGTGCCATCAGTGTGGACGGCACTGAAGCTTTCTTT
CAISVDGTEAFF
>TRBD1|18|NA|TRBV7-1|TRBJ2-1
TGTGCCAGCAGCTCGGAAATTAATAGGGGGCTAACATACAATGAGCAGTTCTTC
CASSSEINRGLTYNEQFF
>TRBD2|17|NA|TRBV11-2|TRBJ2-1
TGTGCCAGCAGCCTACGACTAGCGGGAAGCTCCTACAATGAGCAGTTCTTC
CASSLRLAGSSYNEQFF
>NA|11|NA|TRBV2|TRBJ2-7
TGTGCCAGCATCGGGGGTCGAGAGCAGTACTTC
CASIGGREQYF
>TRBD2|15|NA|TRBV24-1|TRBJ2-1
TGTGCCGCCAGCACGTCTGGACTAGCGGGGCATGAGCAGTTCTTC
CAASTSGLAGHEQFF
>NA|13|NA|TRBV2|TRBJ2-7
TGTGCCAGCAGTTTTTCCAACTCCTACGAGCAGTACTTC
CASSFSNSYEQYF
>NA|15|NA|TRBV20-1|TRBJ2-7
TGCAGTGCTAGAGGGGCGGGAAGGTACGTCTACGAGCAGTACTTC
CSARGAGRYVYEQYF
>NA|15|NA|TRBV19|TRBJ2-6
TGTGCCAGTAGTGTTGACAGCTCTGGGGCCAACGTCCTGACTTTC
CASSVDSSGANVLTF
>TRBD2|19|NA|TRBV25-1|TRBJ2-1
TGTGCCAGCAGTGAATATACAGGACTAGCGGGGTGGGAAGACAATGAGCAGTTCTTC
CASSEYTGLAGWEDNEQFF
>NA|14|many|TRBV6-5|TRBJ2-7
TGTGCCAGCAGTTACGGTGCAGGAGACTACGAGCAGTACTTC
CASSYGAGDYEQYF
>TRBD1|14|NA|TRBV5-1|TRBJ1-4
TGCGCCAGCAAGTCCGGGACAGGGGATGAAAAACTGTTTTTT
CASKSGTGDEKLFF
>TRBD1|14|NA|TRBV10-3|TRBJ1-6
TGTGCCATCAGTGTTGGGACAGTATTAGAACCCCTCCACTTT
CAISVGTVLEPLHF
>NA|14|NA|TRBV27|TRBJ2-7
TGTGCCAGCAGTATTCGGGGACTCAACTACGAGCAGTACTTC
CASSIRGLNYEQYF
>NA|13|NA|TRBV14|TRBJ2-5
TGTGCCAGCAGCCAAACTTACCAAGAGACCCAGTACTTC
CASSQTYQETQYF
>NA|13|NA|TRBV7-7|TRBJ2-5
TGTGCCAGCAGCCAAAAGGGGAAAGAGACCCAGTACTTC
CASSQKGKETQYF
>NA|14|NA|TRBV10-3|TRBJ1-5
TGTGCCACTTCCTATGACGGGGCGAACCAGCCCCAGCATTTT
CATSYDGANQPQHF
>TRBD2|15|many|TRBV20-1|TRBJ2-3
TGCAGCGAAATCACGGGGGGGGAAAGCACAGATACGCAGTATTTT
CSEITGGESTDTQYF
>NA|8|NA|TRBV20-1|TRBJ1-1
TGCAGTGCATCTGAAGCTTTCTTT
CSASEAFF
>NA|12|NA|TRBV2|TRBJ2-7
TGTGCCAGCAGGGCTAGCGCCTACGAGCAGTACTTC
CASRASAYEQYF
>TRBD2|17|NA|TRBV15|TRBJ2-2
TGTGCCACCAGCGCCACTAGCGGGAGGGCCGGAACCGGGGAGCTGTTTTTT
CATSATSGRAGTGELFF
>TRBD2|15|NA|TRBV7-8|TRBJ2-7
TGTGCCAGCAGCCGGGGACTAGCGGCCTCCTACGAGCAGTACTTC
CASSRGLAASYEQYF
>NA|8|NA|TRBV7-8|TRBJ1-6
TGTGCCAGTTTAGCGGGCCGCTTT
CASLAGRF
>TRBD2|15|NA|TRBV11-1|TRBJ2-3
TGTGCCAGCAGCGGGGGGGACGATTACACAGATACGCAGTATTTT
CASSGGDDYTDTQYF
>TRBD1|19|NA|TRBV11-1|TRBJ2-1
TGTGCCAGCAGCGCCCGGGACAGGGCCTTAACGAGGGCTACATATGAGCAGTTCTTC
CASSARDRALTRATYEQFF
>NA|13|few|TRBV7-2|TRBJ2-5
TGTGCCAGCAGCCGACAGGTCCAAGAGACCCAGTACTTC
CASSRQVQETQYF
>TRBD1|14|NA|TRBV7-2|TRBJ2-7
TGTGCCATCGAGAGATCCGGGACAGCTTACGAGCAGTACTTC
CAIERSGTAYEQYF
>NA|12|NA|TRBV15|TRBJ1-2
TGTGCCACCAGCAGAGAAGGGTATGGCTACACCTTC
CATSREGYGYTF
>TRBD1|16|NA|TRBV7-8|TRBJ1-2
TGTGCCAGCAGCTTAGTAGGGACAGGGGCCTTAGATGGCTACACCTTC
CASSLVGTGALDGYTF
>NA|16|NA|TRBV7-8|TRBJ2-2
TGTGCCAGCAGCTTTCGAGTCCAGGGTAGCGCCGGGGAGCTGTTTTTT
CASSFRVQGSAGELFF
>TRBD1|12|once|TRBV10-3|TRBJ2-3
TGTGCCATCAAGGGGACAGGGGATACGCAGTATTTT
CAIKGTGDTQYF